This T cell receptor beta chain was obtained from a study of blood T cell repertoires in COVID-19. Study-level background: T cells, B-cell-depleted T cells, or PBMCs provided the cDNA or gDNA that served as material.

CDR1 and CDR2 from the germline V gene are ENHRY and SYGVKD. J lost 2 bases, V lost 4 bases, and 4 bases had no gene match. This CDR3 has 14 amino acids. Source study methods: It was from reference gene primer amplification that nucleated cell counts were estimated. Produced via immunoSEQ multiplex PCR; TCRdb's table is partial and in-frame only. V and J calls and clone size come straight from that table; D and trimming were deduced from the DNA. The sample carries approximately 240,000 clones, 80% to 95% recorded once. The study counted Cohort 3 donors as recovered given two negative PCRs, clearance, or symptom resolution.

The sequence derives from a woman under 30 who had recovered from COVID-19. V is TRBV10-3 and J is TRBJ1-2; 7 nucleotides agree with TRBD1. The sample taken for sequencing was PBMCs or T cells enriched from blood (not recorded which). Here the CDR3 reads CAISALGQNYGYTF. CDR3 coding DNA: TGTGCCATCAGTGCCCTGGGACAGAACTATGGCTACACCTTC.